Sequencing of this T cell receptor beta chain was carried out in a study of cytomegalovirus exposure and HLA in healthy donors. General study points: Under in vitro conditions, a few CMV-associated chains were confirmed as specific for CMV antigens. Cytomegalovirus status was reportedly diagnosed by the classifier with high specificity and sensitivity. Available immune exposure information was restricted to CMV serostatus only.

The germline CDR1 and CDR2 sequences are SEHNR and FQNEAQ (reference sequence). The CDR3 loop spans 12 amino acids. Trimming took 3 bases from V and 7 from J; bases not matched to a gene: 1. This clone was recorded only once. No antigen is known for it. It was with 60 Vbeta and 13 Jbeta primers that the PCR ran. The protocol was immunoSEQ multiplex PCR, while the TCRdb copy is restricted to in-frame clones and leaves out a portion. Seen here are roughly 200,000 clones, 80% to 90% observed once, and the top ten hold under 2%. The chain carries TRBV7-9 and TRBJ1-2, with 8 bases fitting TRBD1. The source is a man aged 35-49 years in good health and CMV-seropositive. The sequencing input was PBMCs. The CDR3 sequence: CASSLTGAGYTF. DNA of the CDR3: TGTGCCAGCAGCTTGACAGGGGCTGGCTACACCTTC.